This TCR beta chain came from a study of blood T cell repertoires in COVID-19. The germline CDR1 and CDR2 sequences are MNHEY and SVGEGT. Trimming stripped 4 bases from V and 0 bases from J, with 9 bases between. CDR3 length: 14 amino acids. As originally analysed: For nucleated cells, counts were estimated from reference gene primer amplification. TCRdb keeps only in-frame clones here, not all; method: immunoSEQ multiplex PCR. That table furnishes V, J and clone size, whereas the DNA furnished D and trimming. The top ten hold roughly 9% of the sample, which has under 200,000 clones, roughly 88% seen once.

This chain joins TRBV6-2 or TRBV6-3 and TRBJ1-1, with D possibly matching TRBD1 (5 bases). The clonotype comes from a woman of 80 years or more with active or convalescent COVID-19. Sequencing used peripheral blood. CDR3 in DNA: TGTGCCAGCAGTTGGGGCATCCTGAACACTGAAGCTTTCTTT. Encoded protein: CASSWGILNTEAFF.